The rows below give T cell receptor beta chains drawn from one sample of a study of resident and recirculating memory T cells in vitiligo. Sequencing used immunoSEQ multiplex PCR; TCRdb keeps in-frame clones, though not all of them. The profile covers 70,000 to 95,000 clones, with 92% appearing a single time and around 5.1% taken by the ten largest. The sample consisted of blood. The receptor set was obtained from a male donor with vitiligo. Both conserved end residues are part of each CDR3. The order of the fields is D gene, J gene, V gene, clone size, CDR3 protein, CDR3 DNA. A D gene is named only where the DNA matches it firmly. A row's size may be missing; if present it is once, few, many or a size class.

>NA|TRBJ2-3|TRBV2|NA
CATRRVGGGTDTQYF
TGTGCCACCCGGAGGGTTGGGGGTGGGACAGATACGCAGTATTTT
>NA|TRBJ2-6|TRBV27|NA
CASSRQAGANVLTF
TGTGCCAGCAGTAGACAGGCTGGGGCCAACGTCCTGACTTTC
>NA|TRBJ2-7|TRBV11-3|NA
CASSSLGVTYEQYF
TGTGCCAGCAGCTCCCTTGGAGTTACCTACGAGCAGTACTTC
>NA|TRBJ1-1|TRBV27|NA
CASSSGLWNTEAFF
TGTGCCAGCAGTTCGGGACTGTGGAACACTGAAGCTTTCTTT
>TRBD1|TRBJ2-3|TRBV7-9|NA
CASSSRTGGRTDTQYF
TGTGCCAGCAGCTCCCGGACAGGGGGGCGCACAGATACGCAGTATTTT
>TRBD1|TRBJ2-7|TRBV7-9|NA
CASWTGGKEQYF
TGTGCCAGTTGGACAGGGGGCAAAGAGCAGTACTTC
>TRBD1|TRBJ1-1|TRBV27|NA
CANPTGKTEAFF
TGTGCCAACCCGACAGGGAAGACTGAAGCTTTCTTT
>TRBD1|TRBJ2-7|TRBV6-5|NA
CASQTGTHYEQYF
TGTGCCAGCCAGACAGGGACCCACTACGAGCAGTACTTC
>NA|TRBJ1-3|TRBV13|NA
CASSWLPSTGSSGNTIYF
TGTGCCAGCAGCTGGCTCCCTTCCACAGGCTCCTCTGGAAACACCATATATTTT
>NA|TRBJ1-2|TRBV7-2|NA
CASSLYRIAGGGSNGYTF
TGTGCCAGCAGCTTATACCGAATAGCGGGTGGAGGATCGAATGGCTACACCTTC
>NA|TRBJ2-7|TRBV19|NA
CASSSTGREQYF
TGTGCCAGTAGTAGCACAGGGAGAGAGCAGTACTTC
>NA|TRBJ1-5|TRBV28|once
CASSLTGRNQPQHF
TGTGCCAGCAGCCTAACAGGGAGAAATCAGCCCCAGCATTTT
>NA|TRBJ1-1|TRBV28|once
CARRGGRTEAFF
TGTGCCCGGAGGGGGGGTCGCACTGAAGCTTTCTTT
>NA|TRBJ2-6|TRBV11-2|NA
CASSPGQSSGANVLTF
TGTGCCAGCAGCCCCGGACAGTCATCTGGGGCCAACGTCCTGACTTTC
>NA|TRBJ1-3|TRBV30|NA
CAWSWASGNTIYF
TGTGCCTGGAGTTGGGCATCGGGAAACACCATATATTTT
>NA|TRBJ1-1|TRBV6-5|once
CASSPYGGATEAFF
TGTGCCAGCAGTCCATACGGGGGGGCCACTGAAGCTTTCTTT
>TRBD2|TRBJ2-2|TRBV7-3|NA
CASSPRGAGGNTGELFF
TGTGCCAGCAGCCCCCGTGGAGCGGGAGGGAACACCGGGGAGCTGTTTTTT
>NA|TRBJ1-1|TRBV7-8|NA
CASSLGAGNTEAFF
TGTGCCAGCAGCTTAGGGGCTGGGAACACTGAAGCTTTCTTT
>TRBD2|TRBJ2-5|TRBV2|NA
CASNPGIAGGQETQYF
TGTGCCAGCAACCCTGGGATAGCGGGAGGTCAGGAGACCCAGTACTTC
>NA|TRBJ2-7|TRBV9|NA
CASSAVDSPLEQYF
TGTGCCAGCAGCGCCGTGGACAGCCCTTTGGAGCAGTACTTC
>NA|TRBJ1-3|TRBV18|few
CASSRTVSGNTIYF
TGTGCCAGCTCAAGGACAGTCTCTGGAAACACCATATATTTT
>TRBD1|TRBJ2-3|TRBV5-1|NA
CASSLQGAEDTQYF
TGCGCCAGCAGCTTACAGGGGGCGGAAGATACGCAGTATTTT
>TRBD2|TRBJ2-7|TRBV29-1|NA
CSVEQGWTSGKYEQYF
TGCAGCGTTGAACAGGGCTGGACTAGCGGGAAGTACGAGCAGTACTTC
>TRBD2|TRBJ2-1|TRBV2|once
CASRRTSASSYNEQFF
TGTGCCAGCAGGCGGACTAGCGCAAGCTCCTACAATGAGCAGTTCTTC
>NA|TRBJ1-2|TRBV7-2|NA
CASSLAGLNYGYTF
TGTGCCAGCAGCTTAGCGGGGCTGAACTATGGCTACACCTTC
>TRBD1|TRBJ2-3|TRBV5-1|NA
CASSLPRGMSTDTQYF
TGCGCCAGCAGCCTACCCAGGGGGATGAGCACAGATACGCAGTATTTT
>TRBD1|TRBJ1-2|TRBV5-6|NA
CASSLVGGGYGYTF
TGTGCCAGCAGCTTGGTAGGGGGCGGCTATGGCTACACCTTC
>TRBD1|TRBJ1-2|TRBV4-1|NA
CASSQPLQGARGYTF
TGCGCCAGCAGCCAGCCCCTACAGGGGGCAAGGGGCTACACCTTC
>TRBD2|TRBJ2-2|TRBV13|NA
CASSAPRLASGELFF
TGTGCCAGCAGCGCCCCCAGACTAGCCTCCGGGGAGCTGTTTTTT